The 17 T cell receptor beta chains listed next were all sequenced from one sample in a study of T cells in Graves' hyperthyroidism and ophthalmopathy. Regions amplified from RNA transcripts were the TCR beta CDR3 regions. In the first-round RT-PCR of the TCR CDR3, the HTBI primer set was used. TCRdb ran MiXCR on the multiplex PCR reads and lists one entry per CDR3 protein. Here the sample spans fewer than 650,000 distinct CDR3 sequences, around 14% being singletons. The sample was blood. The origin of the receptors is a woman aged 25 to 39 with Graves' hyperthyroidism that later progressed to Graves' ophthalmopathy.

This clonotype was counted ten times or more. This chain connects TRBV28 to TRBJ2-7; the D call may be TRBD1 or TRBD2 (5 bases each). V was pared by 4 bases and J by 4 bases, with 14 bases between. Germline V lookup: CDR1 MDHEN, CDR2 SYDVKM. CDR3 length: 14 residues. CDR3 sequence: CASSSRDWGYEQYF. In nucleotides, the CDR3 is TGTGCCAGCAGTTCTAGGGATTGGGGGTACGAGCAGTACTTC.

This clonotype was seen at least ten times. V is TRBV12-3 or TRBV12-4 and J is TRBJ2-5; the D is unclear. Deletions cut 6 bases from V and 2 bases from J, with 13 bases between. This CDR3 is built from 14 residues. The CDR3 region has the DNA TGTGCCAGCAGAGGTGGTGTGGGGCAAGAGACCCAGTACTTC. As protein: CASRGGVGQETQYF.

In the case of this clonotype: A read error may explain this, as a much larger clone is one base away. The V gene is TRBV2, the J gene TRBJ1-2, with D possibly TRBD1 on 5 matching bases. Germline V CDR1 and CDR2: SNHLY, FYNNEI. Trimming took 6 bases from V and 4 from J, leaving 15 bases between them. CDR3 size: 14 residues. CDR3 DNA sequence: TGTGCCAGCAGGGAGGGACGGGGGGTCTATGGCTACACCTTC. It is translated as CASREGRGVYGYTF.

This clonotype occurred many times. This chain connects TRBV7-9 to TRBJ2-7; D is undetermined. Germline V gene data show CDR1 as SEHNR and CDR2 as FQNEAQ (reference sequence). V was cut by 5 bases and J by 5 bases, with 16 bases left in between. The CDR3 contains 14 residues. CDR3 sequence: CASSLLRVLDEQYF. DNA for the CDR3: TGTGCCAGCAGCCTACTAAGGGTTTTGGACGAGCAGTACTTC. Supplemented by reference TRBV7-9 and TRBJ2-7, the full variable domain reads DTGVSQNPRHKITKRGQNVTFRCDPISEHNRLYWYRQTLGQGPEFLTYFQNEAQLEKSRLLSDRFSAERPKGSFSTLEIQRTEQGDSAMYLCASSLLRVLDEQYFGPGTRLTVT.

This clonotype was seen at least ten times. The chain couples TRBV7-3 to TRBJ2-5; D remains ambiguous. V lost 9 bases, J lost 0 bases, and 11 bases lay in between. Germline V gene sequence: CDR1 SGHTA, CDR2 FQGTGA. The CDR3 is 13 residues long. CDR3 DNA sequence: TGTGCCAGTAGCCGGTCGGACCAAGAGACCCAGTACTTC. As protein: CASSRSDQETQYF.

This clonotype showed up many times. This sequence joins TRBV2 and TRBJ1-1; D not certain. CDR3 length equals 12 residues. Germline CDR1 reads SNHLY; CDR2 reads FYNNEI. The V and J ends lost 7 bases and 7 bases respectively, with 13 bases between them. CDR3 sequence reads: CASNRGLDEAFF. The CDR3 coding sequence is TGTGCCAGCAATAGAGGGTTGGATGAAGCTTTCTTT.

This clonotype was seen ten or more times. The V gene is TRBV2, the J gene TRBJ2-7; D ambiguous. The CDR3 runs 12 residues. Germline CDR1 reads SNHLY; CDR2 reads FYNNEI. V lost 5 bases, J lost 2 bases, and 7 bases lay in between. CDR3 bases: TGTGCCAGCAGTATTTCCGCCTACGAGCAGTACTTC. This sequence encodes CASSISAYEQYF.

This clonotype appeared a few times. This chain uses TRBV25-1 with TRBJ2-3; 9 bases are a match to TRBD2. Germline trimming cut 3 bases from V and 1 base from J; bases unmatched to any gene: 5. Per the germline V gene, CDR1 is MGHDK and CDR2 is SYGVNS. CDR3 length: 16 residues. The CDR3 reads CASSDQREAGTDTQYF. The CDR3 DNA reads as TGTGCCAGCAGTGACCAGCGGGAGGCCGGCACAGATACGCAGTATTTT.

Details on this clonotype: At one end, the junction sequence differs from germline, possibly due to a read error. The chain combines TRBV11-3 with TRBJ1-1; no firm D call. Germline V CDR1 and CDR2: SGHNT, YENEEA. The CDR3 sequence is 12 residues long. CDR3 sequence reads: CASSSGGTEASF. Written as DNA, the CDR3 is TGTGCCTCCAGCTCCGGAGGCACTGAAGCTTCCTTT.

The genes are TRBV28 and TRBJ1-2; 8 nucleotides line up with TRBD1. CDR3 length: 14 residues. The J segment lost 4 bases and the V segment lost 6 bases, leaving 7 bases of the junction unmatched. Germline lookup yields CDR1 MDHEN and CDR2 SYDVKM. The chain's CDR3 is CASRGGGQVYGYTF. The CDR3 DNA reads as TGTGCCAGCAGGGGAGGGGGACAGGTCTATGGCTACACCTTC.

This clonotype has a count of ten or more. The chain recombines TRBV19 with TRBJ1-6; 10 bases fit TRBD1. The CDR3 runs to 17 residues. Germline CDR1 reads LNHDA; CDR2 reads SQIVND (reference sequence). The ends lost 6 bases at V and 7 bases at J; junction bases unmatched: 12. The CDR3 DNA reads as TGTGCCAGTAGCCCGGGACAGGGGAGAGGAGGAAATTCACCCCTCCACTTT. Amino acids: CASSPGQGRGGNSPLHF.

In its sample, this clonotype was seen a few times. This may be a read error, as it is one base from a much larger clone. The chain has TRBV12-3 or TRBV12-4 and TRBJ1-3; 7 bases line up with TRBD1. The CDR3 consists of 15 residues. The CDR3 reads CASSHRGRTGNTIHF. For the CDR3, the DNA is TGTGCCAGCAGTCACAGGGGAAGAACTGGAAACACCATACATTTT.

This clonotype was detected ten times or more. The genes are TRBV30 and TRBJ2-2; TRBD1 might be the D (5 bases). The CDR3 has 15 residues. Germline V gives CDR1 GTSNPN, CDR2 SVGIG (reference sequence). Between the trimmed V and J ends, which lost 0 bases and 4 bases, there was a span of 12 bases. CDR3 DNA sequence: TGTGCCTGGAGTGTACCTGCAGGGTCCACCGGGGAGCTGTTTTTT. Protein product: CAWSVPAGSTGELFF.

This clonotype has ten or more counts. The rearrangement links TRBV12-3 or TRBV12-4 to TRBJ2-7, with no clear D. This CDR3 is built from 11 residues. With 7 bases removed from V and 1 base from J, the gap between germline ends came to 5 bases. CDR3 bases: TGTGCCAGCAAGGGATCCTACGAGCAGTACTTC. Its protein is CASKGSYEQYF.

This clonotype was seen repeatedly, ten times or more. The CDR3 sequence: CATSDSNKYEQYF. CDR3 coding DNA: TGTGCCACCAGTGATTCCAACAAGTACGAGCAGTACTTC. The chain recombines TRBV24-1 with TRBJ2-7; D is undetermined. V dropped 2 bases and J dropped 4 bases, with 8 bases sitting between them. Germline-derived CDR1 and CDR2 are KGHDR and SFDVKD. The CDR3 has 13 residues.

This clonotype showed up many times. The genes are TRBV2 and TRBJ2-7, with 8 bases lining up with TRBD2. CDR3 size: 21 residues. V shed 8 bases, J shed 3 bases, and the junction held 30 bases outside the gene matches. The germline gives CDR1 SNHLY, CDR2 FYNNEI. CDR3 DNA: TGTGCCAGCCAGGAACGGCTGGTATGGGGCGGACTAGCAGGTCGGGGCTACGAGCAGTACTTC. Translating gives CASQERLVWGGLAGRGYEQYF. Full variable domain (outside the CDR3, taken from reference TRBV2 and TRBJ2-7): EPEVTQTPSHQVTQMGQEVILRCVPISNHLYFYWYRQILGQKVEFLVSFYNNEISEKSEIFDDQFSVERPDGSNFTLKIRSTKLEDSAMYFCASQERLVWGGLAGRGYEQYFGPGTRLTVT.

This clonotype was detected ten times or more. The chain employs TRBV28 and TRBJ1-1, with D tentatively TRBD1 (5 bases). The CDR3 has 14 amino acids. Trimming removed 6 bases from V and 1 base from J, with 12 bases in between. CDR1 is MDHEN and CDR2 is SYDVKM in the germline V gene. The CDR3 is CASRSWTTNTEAFF. The CDR3 coding sequence is TGTGCCAGCAGGTCCTGGACAACGAACACTGAAGCTTTCTTT.